This T cell receptor (beta chain) was profiled in a study of long-term antiretroviral therapy in people with HIV. Germline V gene sequence: CDR1 SGDLS, CDR2 YYNGEE. This CDR3 spans 14 amino acids. Trimming pared 0 bases from V and 3 bases from J, leaving 10 bases between. In its sample, this clone was seen a few times. They ran version v3.0 of the immunoSEQ assay at survey level. Using immunoSEQ multiplex PCR, the repertoire was profiled, and TCRdb retains in-frame clones only, with some absent. Among under 50,000 clones listed, 86% were seen once. This specimen consisted of unsorted PBMCs, obtained just before starting antiretroviral therapy. The rearrangement joins TRBV9 to TRBJ2-7; perhaps TRBD2 as D (5 bases). The sequence was collected from a woman under 30 with HIV. CDR3: CASSVDVGDYEQYF. In DNA, the CDR3 is TGTGCCAGCAGCGTAGACGTCGGGGACTACGAGCAGTACTTC.